The entry below describes one T cell receptor (beta chain). Its antigen is unknown. The record originates from a study of a mutant IDH1 vaccine in newly diagnosed glioma. For the study at large: Scheduled for weeks 1, 3, 5, 7, 11, 15, 19 and 23, eight vaccinations were given to patients. Notes on the study in general: Induction of immune responses by the vaccine occurred in approximately 93% of patients. Changes in the top peripheral T cell clonotypes seemingly had no bearing on pseudoprogression.

Time point meaning: week 11, during vaccination. Each dose delivered 300 ug of mutant IDH1 20-mer peptide subcutaneously with imiquimod. The donors' diagnosis was new WHO grade 3 or 4 astrocytoma that was IDH1-mutant and ATRX-lost. Only in-frame clones appear in the TCRdb table, and some are missing; sequencing was by immunoSEQ multiplex PCR. The sample carries tens of thousands of clones, around 90% recorded once. CDR1 and CDR2 from the germline V gene are SEHNR and FQNEAQ (reference sequence). There are 14 residues in the CDR3. V was clipped by 5 bases and J by 0 bases, with 11 bases between them. The clonotype was recovered from a young man with glioma. The chain recombines TRBV7-9 with TRBJ2-7; a weak D match, TRBD1 (5 bases). The input for sequencing was PBMCs, taken from a glioma patient whose treatment included an IDH1 peptide vaccine. CDR3 residues: CASSPDRVSYEQYF. For the CDR3, the DNA is TGTGCCAGCAGCCCCGACAGAGTCTCCTACGAGCAGTACTTC.